A selection of T cell receptor beta chains follows, all from one sample in a study of cytomegalovirus exposure and HLA in healthy donors. Sequencing used immunoSEQ multiplex PCR; TCRdb keeps in-frame clones, though not all of them. Among 150,000 to 200,000 clones listed, roughly 85% were seen once. Sequencing was carried out using PBMCs. The receptors come from a male donor in good health and CMV-seronegative. Each CDR3 is given with its conserved first and last residue. D genes are given only for firm matches. Only part of the rows carry a size: once, few, many, or a class if the clone is expanded.

cdr3_aa	cdr3_nt	j_call	clone_size	cdr3_length	v_call	d_call
CASSPPLWRFPYNEQFF	TGTGCCAGCAGCCCTCCACTATGGAGGTTTCCTTACAATGAGCAGTTCTTC	TRBJ2-1	NA	17	TRBV5-6	NA
CASSEFPGNTEAFF	TGTGCCAGCAGTGAATTTCCAGGGAACACTGAAGCTTTCTTT	TRBJ1-1	NA	14	TRBV6-1	NA
CASGDYEQYF	TGTGCTAGCGGAGACTACGAGCAGTACTTC	TRBJ2-7	NA	10	TRBV10-3	NA
CASSLRAGWGNTIYF	TGCGCCAGCAGCTTGAGGGCAGGGTGGGGAAACACCATATATTTT	TRBJ1-3	once	15	TRBV5-1	NA
CSSSLPSGLGQETQYF	TGTTCCAGCAGCTTACCGTCGGGACTGGGGCAAGAGACCCAGTACTTC	TRBJ2-5	NA	16	TRBV7-9	NA
CASSEGHYTEAFF	TGTGCCAGCTCCGAGGGCCATTACACTGAAGCTTTCTTT	TRBJ1-1	NA	13	TRBV18	NA
CASSFVAGDSQPQHF	TGTGCCAGCAGTTTTGTGGCAGGGGATAGCCAGCCCCAGCATTTT	TRBJ1-5	NA	15	TRBV28	NA
CASSFTGEKETQYF	TGTGCCAGCAGCTTTACAGGGGAAAAAGAGACCCAGTACTTC	TRBJ2-5	NA	14	TRBV7-9	TRBD1
CASSLTGGYEQYF	TGTGCCAGCAGCTTGACAGGGGGTTACGAGCAGTACTTC	TRBJ2-7	NA	13	TRBV5-4	TRBD1
CASSDRLNTGELFF	TGTGCCAGCAGTGATAGACTTAACACCGGGGAGCTGTTTTTT	TRBJ2-2	NA	14	TRBV6-1	NA
CASREQGQPQHF	TGTGCCAGCAGAGAACAGGGGCAGCCCCAGCATTTT	TRBJ1-5	NA	12	TRBV6-5	TRBD1
CASSQRGFGTPNEQFF	TGCGCCAGCAGCCAAAGGGGATTCGGGACTCCTAATGAGCAGTTCTTC	TRBJ2-1	NA	16	TRBV4-3	NA
CASSFGTGMSPTEAFF	TGTGCCAGCAGTTTCGGGACAGGCATGTCTCCCACTGAAGCTTTCTTT	TRBJ1-1	NA	16	TRBV27	TRBD1
CASSPRLAGGADTQYF	TGTGCCAGCTCACCCCGGCTAGCGGGAGGTGCAGATACGCAGTATTTT	TRBJ2-3	NA	16	TRBV18	TRBD2
CASSPASGSYNSPLHF	TGTGCCAGCAGTCCTGCGTCGGGGTCCTATAATTCACCCCTCCACTTT	TRBJ1-6	NA	16	TRBV28	NA
CSVEVPGVNEKLFF	TGCAGCGTTGAAGTACCAGGGGTTAATGAAAAACTGTTTTTT	TRBJ1-4	NA	14	TRBV29-1	NA
CASRIGQRNTEAFF	TGTGCCAGCAGGATTGGGCAGAGAAACACTGAAGCTTTCTTT	TRBJ1-1	NA	14	TRBV6-1	NA
CASSEYGTGLPEQYF	TGTGCCAGCAGTGAATACGGGACAGGGCTTCCCGAGCAGTACTTC	TRBJ2-7	NA	15	TRBV25-1	TRBD1
CASSPDRVYNEQFF	TGTGCCAGCAGCCCGGACAGGGTATACAATGAGCAGTTCTTC	TRBJ2-1	few	14	TRBV7-8	TRBD1
CASSLEGAGNQPQHF	TGTGCCAGCAGTTTAGAGGGGGCTGGCAATCAGCCCCAGCATTTT	TRBJ1-5	NA	15	TRBV28	TRBD1
CASSRTPTTYNEQFF	TGTGCCAGCAGTAGGACTCCCACCACTTACAATGAGCAGTTCTTC	TRBJ2-1	NA	15	TRBV28	NA
CASSQGQGATGELFF	TGTGCCAGCAGCCAAGGACAGGGGGCCACCGGGGAGCTGTTTTTT	TRBJ2-2	NA	15	TRBV5-4	TRBD1
CASSPTGGGEQYF	TGTGCCAGCAGCCCGACAGGGGGAGGGGAGCAGTACTTC	TRBJ2-7	NA	13	TRBV7-3	TRBD1
CASHRGQREKLFF	TGTGCCAGCCACAGGGGGCAACGCGAAAAACTGTTTTTT	TRBJ1-4	NA	13	TRBV19	TRBD1
CASSISSGAGANNEQFF	TGTGCCAGCAGCATATCCTCCGGGGCGGGGGCAAACAATGAGCAGTTCTTC	TRBJ2-1	NA	17	TRBV7-3	NA
CASSSQRGASYEQYF	TGTGCCAGCAGTTCCCAGCGGGGGGCCTCCTACGAGCAGTACTTC	TRBJ2-7	NA	15	TRBV2	TRBD2
CASSSPPGVYNEQFF	TGTGCCAGCAGTTCCCCCCCTGGAGTCTACAATGAGCAGTTCTTC	TRBJ2-1	NA	15	TRBV28	NA
CASSRDLLTSGPYNEQFF	TGCGCCAGCAGCCGAGACCTCCTAACTAGCGGGCCATACAATGAGCAGTTCTTC	TRBJ2-1	NA	18	TRBV5-1	TRBD2
CASSLDGTGGNSPLHF	TGTGCCAGCAGCTTAGATGGGACAGGGGGCAATTCACCCCTCCACTTT	TRBJ1-6	NA	16	TRBV7-9	TRBD1
CASSESPAGSYNEQFF	TGTGCCAGCAGTGAGTCCCCGGCGGGGTCCTACAATGAGCAGTTCTTC	TRBJ2-1	NA	16	TRBV6-1	NA
CASGAVQETQYF	TGTGCCAGCGGGGCAGTCCAAGAGACCCAGTACTTC	TRBJ2-5	NA	12	TRBV6-6	NA
CASSLELLRTGHHGYTF	TGTGCCAGCAGCTTGGAACTACTTCGGACAGGGCACCATGGCTACACCTTC	TRBJ1-2	once	17	TRBV5-6	TRBD1
CASSEQGYQPQHF	TGTGCCAGTAGTGAACAGGGCTATCAGCCCCAGCATTTT	TRBJ1-5	NA	13	TRBV19	NA
CASSRLRGQANTGELFF	TGTGCCAGTAGTAGACTCCGCGGACAGGCGAACACCGGGGAGCTGTTTTTT	TRBJ2-2	NA	17	TRBV19	TRBD1
CASSPTWGHHNEQFF	TGTGCCAGTAGTCCCACGTGGGGGCATCATAATGAGCAGTTCTTC	TRBJ2-1	once	15	TRBV19	NA
CASSLGGGTYF	TGTGCCAGCAGCCTGGGTGGCGGGACGTACTTC	TRBJ2-7	NA	11	TRBV7-2	NA
CAIKRDIDGYTF	TGTGCCATCAAGAGGGACATCGATGGCTACACCTTC	TRBJ1-2	NA	12	TRBV10-3	NA
CASSPPGGLGQPQHF	TGTGCCAGCTCACCACCGGGAGGGCTTGGCCAGCCCCAGCATTTT	TRBJ1-5	NA	15	TRBV18	NA
CASSLEVSGLSREQYF	TGCGCCAGCAGCTTGGAGGTTAGCGGGCTATCAAGGGAGCAGTACTTC	TRBJ2-7	NA	16	TRBV5-1	TRBD2
CASSRDPGLTNEQFF	TGCGCCAGCAGCCGCGACCCGGGACTAACTAATGAGCAGTTCTTC	TRBJ2-1	NA	15	TRBV4-3	TRBD2
CASSEGQTYEQYF	TGCGCCAGCAGCGAGGGACAGACCTACGAGCAGTACTTC	TRBJ2-7	NA	13	TRBV5-1	TRBD1
CAISDRGGPYGYTF	TGTGCCATCAGTGACCGGGGGGGGCCCTATGGCTACACCTTC	TRBJ1-2	NA	14	TRBV10-3	NA